In this sample, the clone carrying this TCR beta chain turned up a few times. This entry comes from a study of blood T cell repertoires in COVID-19. In the original workflow: Reference gene primer amplification gave nucleated cell count estimates. Profiled with immunoSEQ multiplex PCR; TCRdb holds only in-frame clones, not every one. That table gives V, J and clone size, and the DNA gave D and trimming. The data contain roughly 250,000 clones, approximately 85% of them singletons. The V gene end was trimmed by 3 bases and the J gene end by 6 bases; junction bases not matched to a gene: 7. The CDR3 runs 15 residues. Germline V lookup: CDR1 LGHNA, CDR2 YNFKEQ.

This rearrangement joins TRBV4-2 to TRBJ2-4, with 8 bases aligning to TRBD1. Material: peripheral blood. The clonotype comes from a human donor with COVID-19, enrolled during active disease. The donor label of this sample is uncertain. CDR3 loop: CASSQDRALGNIQYF. The CDR3 DNA is TGTGCCAGCAGCCAGGACAGGGCGTTGGGAAACATTCAGTACTTC.